This T cell receptor beta chain derives from a study of regulatory T cells in long-lasting Graves disease. Regarding time point: persistent/refractory GD, antithyroid drugs over 5 years with positive TRAb. PBMCs provided the RNA from which the TCR library was made. A word on this clonotype: Its antigen remains unidentified. A much larger clone differs from this one at a single base, so this may be a read error.

Germline V gene sequence: CDR1 DFQATT, CDR2 SNEGSKA (reference sequence). This CDR3 is 14 amino acids long. Study results and limitations: Thyroid tissue was not sampled; only peripheral blood was.

Arm-PCR of CDR3 regions with iRepertoire HTBI primers generated TCR beta libraries. As processed by the authors: Taken together, the samples had 62 TRBV and 14 TRBJ segments identified. TCRdb fed the multiplex PCR reads into MiXCR, producing one record per CDR3 protein. These V and J calls originate from TCRdb's pipeline instead of the authors' own analysis. The data show roughly 400,000 distinct CDR3 sequences, with 21% seen just once and roughly 13% held by the top ten. The clonotype originates from a female donor with Graves disease. This material consisted of peripheral blood mononuclear cells (PBMCs), taken when the disease was refractory, from a patient treated with antithyroid drugs. This rearrangement joins TRBV20-1 to TRBJ1-4; 8 bases map to TRBD1. CDR3 bases: TGCGGTGCGCTGGTACAGGGGGTCGATGAAAAACTGTTTTTT. Protein product: CGALVQGVDEKLFF.